Each of the 25 T cell receptor beta chains below was sequenced from the same sample in a study of blood T cell repertoires in COVID-19. Clones were read by immunoSEQ multiplex PCR, and TCRdb kept only the in-frame ones, dropping some. The data show roughly 200,000 clones, 80% to 85% seen once. Sequenced material: peripheral blood. The receptor source for this set is a middle-aged woman with COVID-19, enrolled during active disease.

This clone has only one observation. V gene TRBV5-1 combines with J gene TRBJ2-3; 7 bases map to TRBD2. Trimming cost V 2 bases and J 1 base; bases outside gene matches: 7. The CDR3 has 16 amino acids. CDR1 SGHRS and CDR2 YFSETQ come from the germline V gene. The CDR3, as DNA: TGCGCCAGCAGCTTTACAGCCCGGGGGGGCACAGATACGCAGTATTTT. This encodes CASSFTARGGTDTQYF.

The CDR3 is CASSQPDYRNYEQYF. The DNA for the CDR3 is TGCGCCAGCAGCCAGCCCGACTACCGAAACTACGAGCAGTACTTC. The gene calls are TRBV4-1 and TRBJ2-7; D possibly corresponds to TRBD2 (5 bases). The CDR3 is 15 amino acids. With 3 bases removed from V and 3 bases from J, the gap between germline ends came to 15 bases. Germline V gives CDR1 MGHRA, CDR2 YSYEKL.

This sequence joins TRBV27 and TRBJ1-5, with D possibly TRBD1 on 5 matching bases. Germline lookup yields CDR1 MNHEY and CDR2 SMNVEV (reference sequence). The CDR3 length is 13 residues. V shed 4 bases and J shed 2 bases, with 6 bases lying between them. The CDR3 spells CASSWGGNQPQHF. CDR3 nucleotide sequence: TGTGCCAGCAGTTGGGGGGGCAATCAGCCCCAGCATTTT.

This sequence joins TRBV5-6 and TRBJ1-3; D is undetermined. V was cut by 4 bases and J by 5 bases, with 16 bases left in between. CDR3 length equals 15 residues. Germline values: CDR1 SGHDT, CDR2 YYEEEE. CDR3 in DNA: TGTGCCAGCAGCCCGGTCCACTATTCAAGAAACACCATATATTTT. Encoded protein: CASSPVHYSRNTIYF.

The genes are TRBV18 and TRBJ2-7; D gene unclear. The CDR3 spans 12 residues. The V end lost 4 bases, the J end lost 5 bases, and 9 bases lay between the germline ends. The germline CDR1 and CDR2 sequences are KGHSH and LQKENI. CDR3 bases: TGTGCCAGCTCACAGCGCGGAGACGAGCAGTACTTC. This encodes CASSQRGDEQYF.

J is TRBJ1-5 and V is TRBV25-1; maybe TRBD1 (6 bases). The CDR3 has 12 amino acids. The V end was cut by 9 bases, the J end by 4 bases, with 10 bases between. Per germline, CDR1 MGHDK and CDR2 SYGVNS. The DNA for the CDR3 is TGTGCCAGATTTAGGGGGAATCAGCCCCAGCATTTT. Translation gives CARFRGNQPQHF.

The chain links TRBV27 to TRBJ2-3; TRBD2 matches at 7 bases. CDR3 length: 14 amino acids. From germline, CDR1 is MNHEY and CDR2 SMNVEV (reference sequence). Trimming took 3 bases from V and 4 from J; bases not matched to a gene: 4. CDR3 nucleotide sequence: TGTGCCAGCAGTTTGGGGAGGGGCCCAGATACGCAGTATTTT. Its translation: CASSLGRGPDTQYF.

V is TRBV29-1 and J is TRBJ2-7; 14 bases align to TRBD2. V lost 2 bases and J lost 3; bases outside the gene matches: 12. CDR3 length: 18 amino acids. Germline V gene sequence: CDR1 SQVTM, CDR2 ANQGSEA. The CDR3 spells CSVETVLGTSGSIYEQYF. CDR3 nucleotides: TGCAGCGTTGAAACGGTACTGGGGACTAGCGGGAGTATCTACGAGCAGTACTTC.

The genes are TRBV6-1 and TRBJ1-4; 8 nucleotides align to TRBD1. The germline CDR1 and CDR2 sequences are MNHNS and SASEGT. The J segment lost 4 bases and the V segment lost 4 bases, leaving 14 bases of the junction unmatched. The CDR3 extends over 18 amino acids. The CDR3 coding sequence is TGTGCCAGCAGTGGCATCGGACAGGGCCGTCATGGTAATGAAAAACTGTTTTTT. Its translation: CASSGIGQGRHGNEKLFF.

The chain combines TRBV7-3 with TRBJ2-1; D possibly corresponds to TRBD1 (5 bases). CDR3 length equals 15 residues. Per the germline V gene, CDR1 is SGHTA and CDR2 is FQGTGA. Between the trimmed V and J ends, which lost 2 bases and 8 bases, there was a span of 16 bases. CDR3 DNA sequence: TGTGCCAGCAGCTTAGGCAGGGTTAGTTACCATGAGCAGTTCTTC. This codes for CASSLGRVSYHEQFF.

J is TRBJ1-2 and V is TRBV19, with 7 bases identical to TRBD1. Germline trimming cut 8 bases from V and 2 bases from J; bases unmatched to any gene: 5. The CDR3 runs 13 residues. Germline CDR1 and CDR2: LNHDA and SQIVND (reference sequence). CDR3 in DNA: TGTGCCAGTGGCCAGGGGGTGAACTATGGCTACACCTTC. Translating gives CASGQGVNYGYTF.

This clone was seen a few times. The J gene is TRBJ2-7, the V gene TRBV7-9; D gene uncertain. The CDR3 runs 15 residues. CDR1 and CDR2 (germline): SEHNR, FQNEAQ (reference sequence). The V end was cut by 5 bases, the J end by 0 bases, with 14 bases between. The chain's CDR3 is CASSEELATSYEQYF. The DNA for the CDR3 is TGTGCCAGCAGCGAAGAATTAGCTACCTCCTACGAGCAGTACTTC.

The chain uses TRBV6-5 and TRBJ1-1, with D possibly being TRBD1 (6 bases). V was pared by 5 bases and J by 6 bases, with 16 bases between. CDR3 length equals 14 residues. The germline gives CDR1 MNHEY, CDR2 SVGAGI. The CDR3, as DNA: TGTGCCAGCAGTCCCTATGACAGGACCGCTGAAGCTTTCTTT. Translating gives CASSPYDRTAEAFF.

This clone turned up a few times. The J gene is TRBJ1-2, the V gene TRBV4-1; D is unclear. The germline gives CDR1 MGHRA, CDR2 YSYEKL. The CDR3 has 15 amino acids. V was shortened by 0 bases and J by 0 bases, with 8 bases between the two germline ends. The CDR3 spells CASSQDQAANYGYTF. CDR3 bases: TGCGCCAGCAGCCAAGACCAGGCCGCTAACTATGGCTACACCTTC.

This clone has only a few counts. The V call is TRBV6-5, the J call TRBJ1-1; 7 bases match TRBD1. The CDR3 sequence is 15 residues long. The V gene end was trimmed by 6 bases and the J gene end by 2 bases; junction bases not matched to a gene: 9. Germline CDR1 reads MNHEY; CDR2 reads SVGAGI. CDR3 in DNA: TGTGCCAGCAGGGGGCTGGACAGGAAAAACACTGAAGCTTTCTTT. This translates into CASRGLDRKNTEAFF.

The J gene is TRBJ2-7, the V gene TRBV21-1; the D call of TRBD2 is as the table states it, not checked on the DNA. TRBV21-1 corresponds to a pseudogene. This CDR3 has 15 amino acids. In nucleotides, the CDR3 is TGTGCCAGCAGCAAAGGTACAAGGCGGGTTTACGAGCAGTACTTC. Encoded protein: CASSKGTRRVYEQYF.

The chain combines TRBV5-6 with TRBJ2-1, with 12 bases lining up with TRBD2. The J segment lost 8 bases and the V segment lost 4 bases, leaving 7 bases of the junction unmatched. CDR1 and CDR2 (germline): SGHDT, YYEEEE. This CDR3 spans 15 amino acids. For the CDR3, the DNA is TGTGCCAGCAGCCGACTAGCGGGGGTTAGGGATGAGCAGTTCTTC. The encoded protein is CASSRLAGVRDEQFF.

This clone turned up a few times. The chain combines TRBV5-1 with TRBJ2-7, with 10 positions matching TRBD2. CDR3 length: 15 amino acids. Germline V CDR1 and CDR2: SGHRS, YFSETQ. Germline trimming cut 0 bases from V and 4 bases from J; bases unmatched to any gene: 4. Here the CDR3 reads CASSLVASGGYEQYF. CDR3 coding DNA: TGCGCCAGCAGCTTGGTCGCTAGCGGGGGTTACGAGCAGTACTTC.

This rearrangement joins TRBV18 to TRBJ1-1; 7 bases are a match to TRBD1. The CDR3 totals 12 residues. V shed 4 bases and J 7 bases; nucleotides not matched to a gene: 3. Germline V gene sequence: CDR1 KGHSH, CDR2 LQKENI. In DNA form, the CDR3 reads TGTGCCAGCTCACTCGGACAGGTTGAAGCTTTCTTT. It encodes CASSLGQVEAFF.

The chain recombines TRBV5-4 with TRBJ1-5, with 7 bases identical to TRBD1. The germline gives CDR1 SGHNT, CDR2 YYREEE (reference sequence). The CDR3 consists of 15 residues. V dropped 1 base and J dropped 1; count of bases not matched to a gene: 2. The chain's CDR3 is CASSLKGGSNQPQHF. CDR3 nucleotide sequence: TGTGCCAGCAGCTTGAAAGGGGGCAGCAATCAGCCCCAGCATTTT.

The rearrangement links TRBV12-3 or TRBV12-4 to TRBJ2-1; TRBD1 is a possible D gene (5 bases). Deletions cut 6 bases from V and 8 bases from J, with 14 bases between. The CDR3 covers 13 residues. The CDR3 DNA reads TGTGCCAGCAGAACCCCCAGGGCCGATGAGCAGTTCTTC. Amino acid sequence: CASRTPRADEQFF.

This clone has just a few counts. The gene calls are TRBV5-4 and TRBJ1-6, with 7 bases identical to TRBD1. The CDR3 contains 15 residues. Per germline, CDR1 SGHNT and CDR2 YYREEE (reference sequence). Unmatched junction bases numbered 7, after V lost 4 bases and J lost 6 bases. In DNA form, the CDR3 reads TGTGCCAGCAGCGGGATGACAGGGTCTAATTCACCCCTCCACTTT. Amino acids: CASSGMTGSNSPLHF.

The chain couples TRBV24-1 to TRBJ2-3, with no clear D. The CDR3 is 15 residues long. The germline CDR1 and CDR2 sequences are KGHDR and SFDVKD. Trimming took 5 bases from V and 5 from J, leaving 16 bases between them. The CDR3 region is CATSVASPERDTQYF. CDR3 in DNA: TGTGCCACCAGTGTTGCGTCTCCCGAACGAGATACGCAGTATTTT.

The chain recombines TRBV2 with TRBJ2-5, with 8 bases fitting TRBD1. The V segment lost 10 bases and the J segment 8 bases; nucleotides outside the gene matches: 9. Per the germline V gene, CDR1 is SNHLY and CDR2 is FYNNEI. This CDR3 comprises 12 residues. CDR3 residues: CAKEDRARTQYF. Here the CDR3 DNA reads TGTGCCAAAGAGGACAGGGCGAGAACCCAGTACTTC.

The V and J genes are TRBV7-8 and TRBJ2-5; possible D gene TRBD1, 5 bases. V dropped 1 base and J dropped 5 bases, with 17 bases sitting between them. This CDR3 is built from 16 residues. Germline lookup yields CDR1 SGHVS and CDR2 FQNEAQ. CDR3 in amino acids: CASSLGPSGRGETQYF. The DNA of the CDR3 is TGTGCCAGCAGCTTAGGGCCCTCCGGTAGGGGCGAGACCCAGTACTTC.